This T cell receptor beta chain was observed in a study of T cell responses to AZD1222 COVID-19 vaccine. Of note for this clone: What it binds is unknown.

The CDR3 extends over 15 amino acids. V dropped 4 bases and J dropped 3 bases, with 16 bases sitting between them. Germline CDR1 is LGHDT and CDR2 is YNNKEL (reference sequence). General study results and limits: The study found vaccine-associated CD4 TCRs spanning spike, dominant at 160-218 and 743-854. Clonal diversity was possibly underestimated, and the donors were mostly white British, with more females.

Data came from immunoSEQ multiplex PCR; TCRdb stores just in-frame clones and leaves some out. This sample carries 75,000 to 100,000 clones, about 86% of them seen once, and the ten largest clones take 10%. This sequence joins TRBV3-1 (or the pseudogene TRBV3-2) and TRBJ2-7; a weak D match, TRBD1 (6 bases). The source of this sequence is an adult in good health. The sequencing used peripheral blood, collected on day 0 of MenACWY control vaccination. The CDR3 protein is CASSRETGKGYEQYF. DNA of the CDR3: TGTGCCAGCAGCCGAGAGACAGGCAAAGGCTACGAGCAGTACTTC.